This TCR beta chain was recorded in a study of blood T cell repertoires in COVID-19. This CDR3 contains 15 residues. CDR1 is SGDLS, CDR2 YYNGEE, per germline. Between the trimmed V and J ends, which lost 4 bases and 1 base, there was a span of 15 bases. One Seattle source followed patients from active infection through their disease course. In the authors' methods: Cell counts per sample came from amplifying reference gene primers. Generated by immunoSEQ multiplex PCR, the TCRdb table keeps only in-frame clones and is missing some. That table is the source of V, J and clone size, and D and trimming were worked out from the DNA. Seen here are some 180,000 clones, almost 85% observed once, and the top ten hold approximately 2.6%.

This sequence was found in an elderly woman with COVID-19, enrolled during active disease. Sequenced sample: peripheral blood. The chain links TRBV9 to TRBJ2-7, with TRBD2 as a possible D gene (6 bases). CDR3 in amino acids: CASSSPGTGSYEQYF. Written as DNA, the CDR3 is TGTGCCAGCAGCTCCCCCGGGACTGGTTCCTACGAGCAGTACTTC.